This T cell receptor (beta chain) was observed in a study of OX40 agonist ivuxolimab in advanced cancers. With respect to this clone: What it binds is unknown.

This CDR3 region has 14 residues. Germline V gene data show CDR1 as LNHDA and CDR2 as SQIVND (reference sequence). The ends were cut back, 1 base at V and 3 bases at J, with 6 bases in the middle. Repertoires were generated with immunoSEQ multiplex PCR, while TCRdb's copy carries only in-frame clones and drops some. The top ten hold more than 0.45% of the sample, which has some 78,000 clones, approximately 90% seen once. Regarding the study as a whole: Individuals who were partial responders at 0.1-3.0 mg/kg had clonal expansion that ranked among the lowest.

The chain uses TRBV19 and TRBJ1-4; D remains unclear. The receptor was derived from an adult with an advanced solid tumor such as melanoma, head and neck, liver or kidney cancer. The sample consisted of CD4+ or CD8+ T cells sorted from blood, taken in a trial of the OX40 agonist ivuxolimab. The CDR3 is CASSIGPANEKLFF. The CDR3, as DNA: TGTGCCAGTAGTATAGGGCCAGCTAATGAAAAACTGTTTTTT.